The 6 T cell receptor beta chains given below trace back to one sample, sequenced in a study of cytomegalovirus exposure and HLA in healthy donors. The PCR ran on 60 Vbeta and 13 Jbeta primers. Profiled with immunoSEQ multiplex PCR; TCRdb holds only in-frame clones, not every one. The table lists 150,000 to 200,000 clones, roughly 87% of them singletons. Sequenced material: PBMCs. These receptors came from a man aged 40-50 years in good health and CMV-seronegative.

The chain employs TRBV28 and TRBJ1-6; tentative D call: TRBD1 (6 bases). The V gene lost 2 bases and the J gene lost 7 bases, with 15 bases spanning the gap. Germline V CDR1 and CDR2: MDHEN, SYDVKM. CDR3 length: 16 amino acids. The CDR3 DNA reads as TGTGCCAGCAGTTTACCAGGGGCTAGGGGAAATTCACCCCTCCACTTT. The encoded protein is CASSLPGARGNSPLHF.

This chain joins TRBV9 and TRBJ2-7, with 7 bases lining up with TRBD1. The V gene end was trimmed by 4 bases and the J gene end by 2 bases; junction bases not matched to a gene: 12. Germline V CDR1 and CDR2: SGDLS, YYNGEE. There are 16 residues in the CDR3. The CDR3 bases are TGTGCCAGCAGCTCTTCCGGGACAGATACGCCCTACGAGCAGTACTTC. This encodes CASSSSGTDTPYEQYF.

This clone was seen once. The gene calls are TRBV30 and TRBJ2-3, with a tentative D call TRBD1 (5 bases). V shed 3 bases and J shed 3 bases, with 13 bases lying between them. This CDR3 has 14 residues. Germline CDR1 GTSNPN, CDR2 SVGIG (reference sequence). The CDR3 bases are TGTGCCTGGAGCTGGGGCGGTGGGACAGATACGCAGTATTTT. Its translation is CAWSWGGGTDTQYF.

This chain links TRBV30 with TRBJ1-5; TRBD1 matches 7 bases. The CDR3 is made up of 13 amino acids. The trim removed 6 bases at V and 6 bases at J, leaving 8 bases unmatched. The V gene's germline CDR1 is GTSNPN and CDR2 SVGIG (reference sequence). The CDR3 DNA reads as TGTGCCTGTTCGACAGGGAGAGGTCAGCCCCAGCATTTT. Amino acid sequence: CACSTGRGQPQHF. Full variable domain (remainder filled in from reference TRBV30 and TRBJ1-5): SQTIHQWPATLVQPVGSPLSLECTVEGTSNPNLYWYRQAAGRGLQLLFYSVGIGQISSEVPQNLSASRPQDRQFILSSKKLLLSDSGFYLCACSTGRGQPQHFGDGTRLSIL.

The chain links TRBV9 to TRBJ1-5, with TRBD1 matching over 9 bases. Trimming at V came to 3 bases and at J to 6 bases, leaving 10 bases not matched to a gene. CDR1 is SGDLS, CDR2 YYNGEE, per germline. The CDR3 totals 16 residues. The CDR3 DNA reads TGTGCCAGCAGCGAAGGTGACAGGGGGTTTAGTCAGCCCCAGCATTTT. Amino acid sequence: CASSEGDRGFSQPQHF.

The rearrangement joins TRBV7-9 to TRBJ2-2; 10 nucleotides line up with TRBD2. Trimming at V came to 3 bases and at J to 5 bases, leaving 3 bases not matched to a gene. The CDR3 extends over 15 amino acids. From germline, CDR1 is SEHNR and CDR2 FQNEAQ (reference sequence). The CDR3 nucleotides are TGTGCCAGCAGCTTCGGGACTAGCGTTACCGGGGAGCTGTTTTTT. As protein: CASSFGTSVTGELFF.